The rows below give T cell receptor beta chains drawn from one sample of a study of post-analysis software for immune sequencing data. TCRdb reprocessed the PCR reads with MiXCR, giving one entry per CDR3 protein. The data hold about 770,000 distinct CDR3 sequences, with about 43% observed a single time. What was sequenced was blood. The receptors stem from a girl between 5 and 17 years old with multiple sclerosis. Both conserved end residues are part of each CDR3. D genes are given only for firm matches. Only some rows state a clone size, as once, few, many or a class for expanded clones.

clone size: -; J gene: TRBJ1-5; V gene: TRBV28; D gene: TRBD1; CDR3 protein: CASSPTGGQGSYSNQPQHF; CDR3 DNA: TGTGCCAGCAGTCCTACAGGGGGACAGGGCAGCTATAGCAATCAGCCCCAGCATTTT
clone size: -; J gene: TRBJ2-3; V gene: TRBV7-3; D gene: -; CDR3 protein: CASSPTQITDTQYF; CDR3 DNA: TGTGCCAGCAGCCCAACCCAGATTACCGATACGCAGTATTTT
clone size: -; J gene: TRBJ2-3; V gene: TRBV7-2; D gene: TRBD2; CDR3 protein: CASSLVWREETSTDTQYF; CDR3 DNA: TGTGCCAGCAGCTTAGTCTGGCGGGAGGAAACTAGCACAGATACGCAGTATTTT
clone size: -; J gene: TRBJ2-1; V gene: TRBV7-2; D gene: -; CDR3 protein: CASSLPRGAHNEQFF; CDR3 DNA: TGTGCCAGCAGCTTGCCCCGTGGGGCGCACAATGAGCAGTTCTTC
clone size: few; J gene: TRBJ2-1; V gene: TRBV29-1; D gene: -; CDR3 protein: CSVEVAGHGSEQFF; CDR3 DNA: TGCAGCGTTGAAGTTGCGGGACACGGTAGTGAGCAGTTCTTC
clone size: -; J gene: TRBJ2-7; V gene: TRBV11-3; D gene: -; CDR3 protein: CACSFFTIGAEQYF; CDR3 DNA: TGTGCCTGCAGCTTTTTCACAATAGGAGCGGAGCAGTACTTC
clone size: -; J gene: TRBJ2-1; V gene: TRBV15; D gene: TRBD1; CDR3 protein: CATSRDRVHEQFF; CDR3 DNA: TGTGCCACCAGCAGGGACAGGGTCCATGAGCAGTTCTTC
clone size: medium-sized; J gene: TRBJ1-1; V gene: TRBV7-9; D gene: -; CDR3 protein: CASSVHLRGFRTEAFF; CDR3 DNA: TGTGCCAGCAGCGTCCATCTGAGGGGATTTCGCACTGAAGCTTTCTTT
clone size: once; J gene: TRBJ2-1; V gene: TRBV24-1; D gene: -; CDR3 protein: CATSEDGGLDEQFF; CDR3 DNA: TGTGCCACCAGTGAGGATGGGGGGCTCGATGAGCAGTTCTTC
clone size: -; J gene: TRBJ2-7; V gene: TRBV6-2/TRBV6-3; D gene: -; CDR3 protein: CASSSPHVEASYEQYF; CDR3 DNA: TGTGCCAGCAGTTCCCCCCATGTGGAGGCGTCTTACGAGCAGTACTTC
clone size: -; J gene: TRBJ2-4; V gene: TRBV10-3; D gene: TRBD2; CDR3 protein: CAISESTSGAKNIQYF; CDR3 DNA: TGTGCCATCAGTGAAAGCACTAGCGGCGCTAAAAACATTCAGTACTTC
clone size: -; J gene: TRBJ2-7; V gene: TRBV14; D gene: -; CDR3 protein: CASSRDIAYEQYF; CDR3 DNA: TGTGCCAGCAGCCGGGACATAGCCTACGAGCAGTACTTC
clone size: -; J gene: TRBJ2-7; V gene: TRBV7-9; D gene: TRBD1; CDR3 protein: CASNDGQGISYEQYF; CDR3 DNA: TGTGCCAGCAATGACGGACAGGGAATTTCCTACGAGCAGTACTTC
clone size: -; J gene: TRBJ2-3; V gene: TRBV7-2; D gene: -; CDR3 protein: CASIRTWGASDTQYF; CDR3 DNA: TGTGCCAGCATCCGAACGTGGGGGGCGTCAGATACGCAGTATTTT
clone size: -; J gene: TRBJ2-1; V gene: TRBV6-2/TRBV6-3; D gene: TRBD2; CDR3 protein: CASNLLAGGRGVQFF; CDR3 DNA: TGTGCCAGCAACTTACTAGCGGGAGGAAGGGGGGTGCAGTTCTTC
clone size: -; J gene: TRBJ1-2; V gene: TRBV27; D gene: TRBD1; CDR3 protein: CASSPRGPGGVYLDYGYTF; CDR3 DNA: TGTGCCAGCAGTCCAAGGGGGCCCGGCGGTGTATACCTTGACTATGGCTACACCTTC
clone size: -; J gene: TRBJ1-2; V gene: TRBV7-9; D gene: -; CDR3 protein: CASSLVEGYTF; CDR3 DNA: TGTGCCAGCAGCCTAGTAGAAGGCTACACCTTC
clone size: -; J gene: TRBJ2-1; V gene: TRBV20-1; D gene: TRBD2; CDR3 protein: CSAHLGTSGRGEQFF; CDR3 DNA: TGCAGTGCTCATTTGGGGACTAGCGGGAGGGGCGAGCAGTTCTTC
clone size: many; J gene: TRBJ2-7; V gene: TRBV9; D gene: -; CDR3 protein: CASSVGVSSYEQYF; CDR3 DNA: TGTGCCAGCAGCGTAGGGGTCAGCTCCTACGAGCAGTACTTC
clone size: -; J gene: TRBJ2-1; V gene: TRBV24-1; D gene: TRBD2; CDR3 protein: CATSEPRASGGQTAFF; CDR3 DNA: TGTGCCACCAGTGAACCCAGGGCTAGCGGGGGCCAGACGGCGTTCTTC
clone size: few; J gene: TRBJ2-1; V gene: TRBV7-2; D gene: TRBD2; CDR3 protein: CASSLWGLAGVGDNEQFF; CDR3 DNA: TGTGCCAGCAGCTTATGGGGACTAGCGGGAGTGGGGGACAATGAGCAGTTCTTC
clone size: -; J gene: TRBJ1-6; V gene: TRBV6-5; D gene: -; CDR3 protein: CASTPGTRNSPLHF; CDR3 DNA: TGTGCCAGCACCCCGGGGACCAGGAATTCACCCCTCCACTTT